The sequence of this T cell receptor (beta chain) was determined in a study of CD8 T cells in Susac syndrome. Reverse transcription of about 0.5 to 1 ug RNA was performed with random hexamers. Amplification of TCR beta CDR3 spanned 54 Vbeta and 13 Jbeta via immunoSEQ multiplex PCR. Each CDR3 protein gets one entry after TCRdb re-called the immunoSEQ multiplex PCR reads with MiXCR. The profile shows roughly 130,000 distinct CDR3 sequences, roughly 96% of them singletons. Trimming took 2 bases from V and 9 from J; bases not matched to a gene: 10. Per the germline V gene, CDR1 is MDHEN and CDR2 is SYDVKM. There are 15 residues in the CDR3. Sequencing of TCR beta, carried out with a high-throughput approach, was applied to CD8+ and CD4+ T cells from the blood.

The source material was CD4+ T cells from PBMCs. The source of this sequence is a human donor in good health. This rearrangement joins TRBV28 to TRBJ2-4; 7 nucleotides agree with TRBD2. CDR3 nucleotide sequence: TGTGCCAGCAGTTTAGCTAGCGGTCCTAGGGGCATTCAGTACTTC. It codes for CASSLASGPRGIQYF.